This TCR beta chain comes out of a study of circulating CD8 cells and anti-PD-1 response in melanoma (dated by TCRdb to about 2020). With regard to the full study: Patients received nivolumab intravenously at 3 mg/kg every 2 weeks. Of the 13 patients in the melanoma cohort, anti-PD-1 was received as first-line therapy by seven patients, and prior targeted therapy or immunotherapy had been received by six patients. Patients with complete or partial responses were classified as responders; those with stable or progressive disease (RECIST v1.1) as non-responders. A total of around eleven melanoma patients were included in the TCR repertoire analysis, 4 of them responders and 7 non-responders. PD-1 on on-treatment samples was detected using a biotinylated anti-human IgG4 antibody.

This clonotype registers as large (0.1 to 1%) within its sample. The antigen it binds to is not known. No much larger clone exists at a distance of one base, and base qualities are not known. Using a BD FACSAria II cell sorter, four subsets defined by PD-1 and/or TIGIT were sorted out of live CD3+CD8+TCRalphabeta+ cells. To characterize relevance to anti-PD-1 therapy response, circulating CD8 T cells were sorted into four subsets based on PD-1 and TIGIT expression. From each sorted CD8 T-cell subset, both TCR alpha and TCR beta chains were sequenced. Peripheral blood was collected at three points: before the first anti-PD-1 injection, after two injections and after four injections. Ficoll gradient centrifugation was used to isolate PBMCs immediately. Until use, PBMCs were stored frozen in liquid nitrogen in RPMI containing around 20% FCS and approximately 10% DMSO. After thawing, PBMCs were stained with a viability dye plus antibodies against CD3, CD8alpha, TCRalphabeta, PD-1 and TIGIT. Total RNA was extracted with the RNeasy Kit, and a RIN above 7 was reached by every sample.

Study-wide conclusions, independent of this receptor: Tumor material was not accessible, so tumor reactivity was assessed by peptide assays on expanded sorted subsets instead. Because of limited material, replicates were generally not included when the experiments were performed. The published TCR repertoire comparisons used only baseline and M1 samples from a small cohort with few responders. Both treatment-naive and previously treated patients were included in the cohort, and this mixing was noted by the authors as something that could influence results. Repertoires were mostly private between subsets, with fewer than 7% of TRB clonotypes shared at M1, and the greatest sharing occurred between DPOS and TIGIT. Diversity was greatest in the DNEG repertoire, PD-1 and DPOS had similar and higher clonality, and TIGIT repertoires had the lowest diversity.

The germline V gene (reference sequence) supplies CDR1 MNHEY and CDR2 SMNVEV. The V end loses 0 bases and the J end loses 7 bases, and a stretch of 15 bases separates them. CDR3 length: 15 amino acids, cysteine to phenylalanine. Only the CDR3 region is kept as DNA, spanning 45 bases read in frame from base 1. The instrument given in TCRdb is NextSeq 500. TCR libraries were prepared from about 15 ng of total RNA with the QIAseq Immune Repertoire RNA Library Kit, Human TCR Panel. The TCR libraries were sequenced on an Illumina NextSeq using a Mid Output V2 kit and asymmetric 261x41 paired-end reads. Each TCR library was diluted to 4 nM, after which the TCR libraries were pooled, denatured and loaded at 0.95 to 1 pM. As for the authors' bioinformatics: TCR FASTQ files were processed in the QIAGEN GeneGlobe Data Analysis Center, and downstream analysis was performed in R 3.5.2. Clonality was calculated as one minus Shannon entropy normalized by the log of the number of unique productive sequences. Within each subset, Fisher exact tests at 5% FDR identified TRA or TRB clonotypes differing in abundance between baseline and M1. Clonotypes with differential abundance were put into four groups: emerging, expanding, contracting or non-expanding/contracting. Morisita's overlap index was used to measure repertoire overlap between patients. TCRdb applied fastp at Q25 and MiXCR to the public reads, then kept only in-frame beta chains. Each CDR3 protein gets just one entry, which takes the most common genes and DNA from the rows behind it. The V and J calls here are based on TCRdb, not the publication. In all, the sample holds around 540 distinct CDR3 sequences, and roughly 9.3% of those were seen once. The top ten hold approximately 40% of the sample.

Recombination linked TRBV27 to TRBJ1-1; D gene: possibly TRBD1, on 5 matching bases. The receptor comes from a human donor with melanoma. Sequenced material: CD8+ T cells from PBMCs, taken at baseline or after one month of anti-PD-1 therapy (not recorded which). Here is the DNA: TGTGCCAGCAGTTTATCGGGGTCTGTGGGGGTTGAAGCTTTCTTT. Translated, it reads CASSLSGSVGVEAFF.